The source of this T cell receptor (beta chain) is a study of T cell responses to AZD1222 COVID-19 vaccine. Clones were read by immunoSEQ multiplex PCR, and TCRdb kept only the in-frame ones, dropping some. Of 110,000 to 150,000 clones listed, approximately 85% are singletons. The specimen was peripheral blood, collected on day 0 of AZD1222 vaccination. The receptor was isolated from an adult in good health.

The CDR3 is CASRAGRASSYNEQFF. The CDR3 coding sequence is TGTGCCAGCAGGGCGGGGAGGGCGAGCTCCTACAATGAGCAGTTCTTC. The chain recombines TRBV28 with TRBJ2-1, with TRBD2 identical over 7 bases. The CDR3 loop spans 16 amino acids. The V gene's germline CDR1 is MDHEN and CDR2 SYDVKM. J was trimmed by 0 bases and V by 6 bases; bases with no gene match: 8.